This T cell receptor beta chain was obtained from a study of control samples from healthy donors and cancer patients (dated by TCRdb to about 2020). Its CDR3 holds 14 amino acids, cysteine through phenylalanine. Just CDR3 DNA is preserved here, 42 bases in frame from base 1. Trimming removed 3 bases from V and 4 bases from J, leaving 13 bases between the germline ends. For CDR1 and CDR2, the germline V gene lists MNHNS and SASEGT. Library prep was done by the immunoSEQ multiplex PCR assay. TCRdb limited this immuneACCESS table to in-frame rearrangements with V and J called. A share of clones is missing; checked studies link under half to unresolved V genes, and the rest is unexplained. The sample profile shows 150,000 to 200,000 clones; 91% of them were found once. 2% of the sample is held by the ten biggest clonotypes. Concerning this clone itself: No antigen is known for it. No much larger clone is present one base from it, and per-base qualities are unavailable.

The sequence was collected from a woman aged 40 to 50 in good health. The receptor chain draws on TRBV6-1 and TRBJ2-7; 5 matching bases give a weak D call of TRBD1. The sample consisted of blood. The DNA reads TGTGCCAGCAGTGATGGCAGGGCTAATTACGAGCAGTACTTC. Its translation is CASSDGRANYEQYF.